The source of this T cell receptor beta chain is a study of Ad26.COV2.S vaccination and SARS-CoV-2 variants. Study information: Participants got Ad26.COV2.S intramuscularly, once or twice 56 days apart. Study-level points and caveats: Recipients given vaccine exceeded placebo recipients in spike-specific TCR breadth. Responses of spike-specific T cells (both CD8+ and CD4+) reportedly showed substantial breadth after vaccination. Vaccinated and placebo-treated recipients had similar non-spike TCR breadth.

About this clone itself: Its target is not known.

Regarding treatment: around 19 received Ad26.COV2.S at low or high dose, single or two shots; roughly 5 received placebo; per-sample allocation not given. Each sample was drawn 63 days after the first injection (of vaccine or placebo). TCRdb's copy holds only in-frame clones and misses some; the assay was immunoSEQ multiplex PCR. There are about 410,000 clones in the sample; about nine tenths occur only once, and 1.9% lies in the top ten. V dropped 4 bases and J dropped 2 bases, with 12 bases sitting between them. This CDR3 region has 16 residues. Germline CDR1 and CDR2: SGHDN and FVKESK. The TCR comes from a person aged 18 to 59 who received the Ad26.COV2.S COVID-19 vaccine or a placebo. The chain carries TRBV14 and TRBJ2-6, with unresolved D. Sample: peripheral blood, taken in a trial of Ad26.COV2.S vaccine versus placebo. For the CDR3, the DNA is TGTGCCAGCAGCCCCATCCCGTTGACTGGGGCCAACGTCCTGACTTTC. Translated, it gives CASSPIPLTGANVLTF.